The 2 T cell receptor beta chains below all came from one sample that was sequenced in a study of T-cell reconstitution after alpha-beta-depleted transplantation in children. A library of TCRbeta sequences, prepared with unique molecular identifiers, was generated. TCRdb called the PCR reads again in MiXCR, with one record for every CDR3 protein. The data show 200,000 to 250,000 distinct CDR3 sequences, 20% to 30% seen once. The input for sequencing was PBMCs, mostly from graft donor cells, taken 360 days after TCRalphabeta/CD19-depleted stem cell transplant. The receptors were gathered from a female patient younger than 10 who had a stem cell transplant for congenital amegakaryocytic thrombocytopenia, so the T cells may come from the graft donor.

The chain couples TRBV20-1 to TRBJ1-2; 7 bases agree with TRBD1. Germline loops: CDR1 DFQATT, CDR2 SNEGSKA (reference sequence). V dropped 4 bases and J dropped 8; count of bases not matched to a gene: 16. CDR3 length: 15 amino acids. DNA for the CDR3: TGCAGTGCTAAAGGATCGACAGGGTCAGCTGACGGCTACACCTTC. As protein: CSAKGSTGSADGYTF.

This clonotype has only a few counts. This chain uses TRBV20-1 with TRBJ2-2, with 7 bases fitting TRBD2. This CDR3 is 15 amino acids long. The V gene's germline CDR1 is DFQATT and CDR2 SNEGSKA (reference sequence). J gave up 5 bases and V 6 bases, and 12 bases lay outside the gene matches. The chain's CDR3 is CSAQRAGVRTGELFF. Written as DNA, the CDR3 is TGCAGTGCCCAAAGGGCGGGAGTGCGAACCGGGGAGCTGTTTTTT.